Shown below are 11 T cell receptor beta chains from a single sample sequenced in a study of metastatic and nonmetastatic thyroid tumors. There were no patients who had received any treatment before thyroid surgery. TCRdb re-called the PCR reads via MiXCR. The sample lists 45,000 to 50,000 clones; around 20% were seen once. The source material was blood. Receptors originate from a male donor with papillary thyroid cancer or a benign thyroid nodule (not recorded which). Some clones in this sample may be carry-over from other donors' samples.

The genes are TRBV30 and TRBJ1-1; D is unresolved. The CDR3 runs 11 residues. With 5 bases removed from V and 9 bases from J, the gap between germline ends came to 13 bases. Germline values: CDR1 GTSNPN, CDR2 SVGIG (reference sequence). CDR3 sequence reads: CAWGPLEKAFF. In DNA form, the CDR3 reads TGTGCCTGGGGGCCCCTAGAGAAAGCTTTCTTT.

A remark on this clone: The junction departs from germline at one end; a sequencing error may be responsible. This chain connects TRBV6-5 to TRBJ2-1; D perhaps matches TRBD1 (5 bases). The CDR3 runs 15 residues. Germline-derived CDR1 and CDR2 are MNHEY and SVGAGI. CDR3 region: CASTYRRSSYNEQFF. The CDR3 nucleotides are TGTGCCAGCACTTACAGGCGCAGCTCCTACAATGAGCAGTTCTTC.

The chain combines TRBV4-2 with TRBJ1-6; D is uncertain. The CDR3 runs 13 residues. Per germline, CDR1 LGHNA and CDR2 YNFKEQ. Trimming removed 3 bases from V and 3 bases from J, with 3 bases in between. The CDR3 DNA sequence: TGTGCCAGCAGCCAGGACTATAATTCACCCCTCCACTTT. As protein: CASSQDYNSPLHF.

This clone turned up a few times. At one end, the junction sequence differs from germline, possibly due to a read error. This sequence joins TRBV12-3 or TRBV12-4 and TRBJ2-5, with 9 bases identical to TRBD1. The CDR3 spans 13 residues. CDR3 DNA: TGTGCCAGCAAATGGGACAGGGAAGAGAACCAGTACTTC. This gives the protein CASKWDREENQYF.

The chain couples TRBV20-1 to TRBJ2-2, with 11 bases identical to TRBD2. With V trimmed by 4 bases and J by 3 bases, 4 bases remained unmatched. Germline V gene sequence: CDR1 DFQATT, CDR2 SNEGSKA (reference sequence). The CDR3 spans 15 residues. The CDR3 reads CSATEGLADTGELFF. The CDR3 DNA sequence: TGCAGTGCTACAGAGGGACTAGCGGACACCGGGGAGCTGTTTTTT.

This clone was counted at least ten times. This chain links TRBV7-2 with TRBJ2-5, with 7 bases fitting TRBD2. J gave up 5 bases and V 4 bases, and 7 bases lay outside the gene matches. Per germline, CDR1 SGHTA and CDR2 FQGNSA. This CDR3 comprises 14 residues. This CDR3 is CASSSRLGGETQYF. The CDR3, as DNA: TGTGCCAGCAGCTCCAGACTGGGGGGGGAGACCCAGTACTTC.

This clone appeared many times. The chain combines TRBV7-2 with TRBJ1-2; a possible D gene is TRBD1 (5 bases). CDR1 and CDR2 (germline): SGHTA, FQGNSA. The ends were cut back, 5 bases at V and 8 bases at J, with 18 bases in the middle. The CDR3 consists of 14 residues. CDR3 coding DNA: TGTGCCAGCAGCCCGGGGACGGACCCCAACGGCTACACCTTC. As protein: CASSPGTDPNGYTF.

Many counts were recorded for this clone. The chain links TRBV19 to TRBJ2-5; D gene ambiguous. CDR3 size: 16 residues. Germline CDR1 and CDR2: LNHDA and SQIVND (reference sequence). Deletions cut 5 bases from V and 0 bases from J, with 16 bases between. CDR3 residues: CASSGFANLYQETQYF. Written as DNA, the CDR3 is TGTGCCAGTAGTGGTTTCGCTAACCTGTACCAAGAGACCCAGTACTTC.

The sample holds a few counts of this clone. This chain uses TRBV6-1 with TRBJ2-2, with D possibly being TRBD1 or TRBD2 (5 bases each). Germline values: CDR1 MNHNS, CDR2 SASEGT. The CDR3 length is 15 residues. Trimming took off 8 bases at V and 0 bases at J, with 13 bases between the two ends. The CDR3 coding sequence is TGTGCCAGCGGGGCTTACGGGGCGAACACCGGGGAGCTGTTTTTT. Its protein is CASGAYGANTGELFF.

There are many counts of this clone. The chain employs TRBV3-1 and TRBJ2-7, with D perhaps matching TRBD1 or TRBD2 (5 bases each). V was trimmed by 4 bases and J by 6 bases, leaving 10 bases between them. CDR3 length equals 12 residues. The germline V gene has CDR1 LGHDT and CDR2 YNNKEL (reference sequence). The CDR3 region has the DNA TGTGCCAGCAGCCCGTCAGGGAGCGAGCAGTACTTC. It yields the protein CASSPSGSEQYF.

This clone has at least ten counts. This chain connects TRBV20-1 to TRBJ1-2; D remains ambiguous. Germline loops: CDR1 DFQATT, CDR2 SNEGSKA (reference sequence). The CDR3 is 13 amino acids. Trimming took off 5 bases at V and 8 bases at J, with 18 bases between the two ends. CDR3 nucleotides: TGCAGTGCTGCCCCCCCCGCAGGTCGAGGCTACACCTTC. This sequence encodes CSAAPPAGRGYTF.